Below are 10 T cell receptor beta chains sequenced from a single sample in a study of cytomegalovirus exposure and HLA in healthy donors. PCR amplification relied on 60 Vbeta primers (plus 13 Jbeta primers). TCRdb's table, derived via immunoSEQ multiplex PCR, lists solely in-frame clones and lacks some. Among 150,000 to 200,000 clones listed, 80% to 85% were seen once. Sequenced sample: PBMCs. The receptors shown here come from a boy under 18 in good health and CMV-seronegative.

V usage is TRBV7-2 and J usage is TRBJ1-5; the D gene is possibly TRBD1 (5 bases). In germline, CDR1 is SGHTA, CDR2 FQGNSA. CDR3 length: 13 residues. Trimming left V 6 bases short and J 4 bases short, with 10 bases between. CDR3 in amino acids: CASSRDWNQPQHF. Here the CDR3 DNA reads TGTGCCAGCAGTCGGGACTGGAATCAGCCCCAGCATTTT.

The rearrangement joins TRBV5-4 to TRBJ2-1; D might be TRBD2 (5 bases). This CDR3 comprises 15 residues. Looked up from germline, CDR1 is SGHNT and CDR2 is YYREEE (reference sequence). The V gene lost 1 base and the J gene lost 2 bases, with 10 bases spanning the gap. The CDR3 sequence is CASSLSAVPYNEQFF. The CDR3 DNA reads as TGTGCCAGCAGCTTGTCAGCGGTTCCCTACAATGAGCAGTTCTTC.

The chain couples TRBV6-1 to TRBJ2-1; D perhaps matches TRBD1 (6 bases). There are 15 residues in the CDR3. Trimming pared 4 bases from V and 3 bases from J, leaving 13 bases between. CDR1 is MNHNS, CDR2 SASEGT, per germline. The CDR3 sequence is CASSVRGNNYNEQFF. CDR3 nucleotide sequence: TGTGCCAGCAGTGTTAGGGGGAACAACTACAATGAGCAGTTCTTC.

The CDR3 is CASSGTGVNQPQHF. The DNA for the CDR3 is TGTGCCAGCAGCGGGACAGGGGTAAATCAGCCCCAGCATTTT. The J gene is TRBJ1-5, the V gene TRBV7-9, with 10 bases identical to TRBD1. The CDR3 is 14 amino acids. V dropped 5 bases and J dropped 4; count of bases not matched to a gene: 2. Germline V gene sequence: CDR1 SEHNR, CDR2 FQNEAQ (reference sequence).

The CDR3 DNA reads as TGTGCCAGCAGCTCCCGGGACAGGGAACACACCATATATTTT. It codes for CASSSRDREHTIYF. The genes are TRBV7-2 and TRBJ1-3, with 9 bases aligning to TRBD1. The CDR3 is made up of 14 amino acids. V was clipped by 4 bases and J by 8 bases; unmatched bases: 6. The V gene's germline CDR1 is SGHTA and CDR2 FQGNSA. Variable domain in full (rest from reference TRBV7-2 and TRBJ1-3): GAGVSQSPSNKVTEKGKDVELRCDPISGHTALYWYRQSLGQGLEFLIYFQGNSAPDKSGLPSDRFSAERTGGSVSTLTIQRTQQEDSAVYLCASSSRDREHTIYFGEGSWLTVV.

The rearrangement joins TRBV6-5 to TRBJ2-1; 12 bases line up with TRBD2. The CDR3 has 15 amino acids. CDR1 and CDR2 from the germline V gene are MNHEY and SVGAGI. V lost 3 bases, J lost 7 bases, and 4 bases stayed unmatched. Here the CDR3 reads CASSYGTSGSNEQFF. CDR3 sequence (DNA): TGTGCCAGCAGTTATGGGACTAGCGGGTCTAATGAGCAGTTCTTC.

The CDR3 is CASSFPSRASGANVLTF. CDR3 bases: TGCGCCAGCAGCTTCCCTAGCCGGGCCTCTGGGGCCAACGTCCTGACTTTC. The chain joins TRBV5-1 to TRBJ2-6; perhaps TRBD2 as D (5 bases). The length of the CDR3 is 17 residues. Germline V gene data show CDR1 as SGHRS and CDR2 as YFSETQ. The germline V and J ends were trimmed by 2 bases and 0 bases, with 12 bases remaining between them.

The J gene is TRBJ1-1, the V gene TRBV19; D ambiguous. Trimming shortened V by 3 bases and J by 2 bases, and 10 bases separated the two germline ends. The CDR3 consists of 14 residues. Germline V gene data show CDR1 as LNHDA and CDR2 as SQIVND (reference sequence). Here the CDR3 reads CASSITGSNTEAFF. In DNA form, the CDR3 reads TGTGCCAGTAGTATCACCGGGTCCAACACTGAAGCTTTCTTT.

The gene calls are TRBV2 and TRBJ1-2; D ambiguous. Looked up from germline, CDR1 is SNHLY and CDR2 is FYNNEI. V was pared by 2 bases and J by 7 bases, with 14 bases between. The CDR3 has 14 amino acids. CDR3 sequence (DNA): TGTGCCAGCAGTGAATTTACTTCCCACGGTGGCTACACCTTC. This translates into CASSEFTSHGGYTF.

The chain couples TRBV19 to TRBJ1-1, with D hard to call. The germline gives CDR1 LNHDA, CDR2 SQIVND (reference sequence). This CDR3 comprises 13 residues. Deletions cut 7 bases from V and 4 bases from J, with 13 bases between. The CDR3: CASKSAVSTEAFF. In nucleotides, the CDR3 is TGTGCCAGTAAGAGTGCGGTGTCCACTGAAGCTTTCTTT.